The 20 T cell receptor beta chains in this list originate from one sample, sequenced in a study of blood T cell repertoires in COVID-19. The repertoire was sequenced with immunoSEQ multiplex PCR; TCRdb's copy has only in-frame clones and lacks some. The repertoire includes 100,000 to 150,000 clones, about 89% of them detected once, and roughly 10% sits in the top ten. Input material: peripheral blood. The receptors were sampled from a woman between 70 and 85 years old with COVID-19, enrolled during active disease.

The gene calls are TRBV19 and TRBJ1-1, with D hard to call. This CDR3 has 14 amino acids. The germline V gene encodes CDR1 LNHDA and CDR2 SQIVND (reference sequence). Between the trimmed V and J ends, which lost 2 bases and 0 bases, there was a span of 7 bases. The CDR3 nucleotides read TGTGCCAGTAGTATACGGGGTCTGAACACTGAAGCTTTCTTT. Protein sequence: CASSIRGLNTEAFF.

In its sample, this clone was seen once. The CDR3 DNA sequence: TGTGCCAGCAGCCCCGCTCCCGGGGGCTACACCTTC. Translated: CASSPAPGGYTF. The rearrangement uses TRBV3-1 (or the pseudogene TRBV3-2) and TRBJ1-2; D gene unclear. This CDR3 contains 12 residues. Germline V CDR1 and CDR2: LGHDT, YNNKEL (reference sequence). V lost 4 bases to trimming and J lost 8 bases, with 11 bases between them.

This clone appeared a single time. V gene TRBV21-1 combines with J gene TRBJ2-1; the table assigns TRBD1, which was not confirmed against the DNA. TRBV21-1 has pseudogene status. This CDR3 has 16 amino acids. The CDR3 DNA follows: TGTGCCAGCAATAAAAGACCACAGATTCCTAACAATGAGCAGTTCTTC. The encoded protein is CASNKRPQIPNNEQFF.

J is TRBJ2-2 and V is TRBV19; 7 bases match TRBD1. CDR1 is LNHDA, CDR2 SQIVND, per germline (reference sequence). J lost 3 bases, V lost 7 bases, and 8 bases had no gene match. The CDR3 totals 15 residues. CDR3 DNA: TGTGCCAGTACTTCCGGGACAGCTTACACCGGGGAGCTGTTTTTT. This codes for CASTSGTAYTGELFF. The complete variable domain, with remaining parts taken from reference TRBV19 and TRBJ2-2, reads DGGITQSPKYLFRKEGQNVTLSCEQNLNHDAMYWYRQDPGQGLRLIYYSQIVNDFQKGDIAEGYSVSREKKESFPLTVTSAQKNPTAFYLCASTSGTAYTGELFFGEGSRLTVL.

The CDR3 is CASSSGLAGGSYEQYF. The CDR3 DNA reads as TGCGCCAGCAGCTCCGGACTAGCGGGGGGATCCTACGAGCAGTACTTC. The rearrangement links TRBV5-1 to TRBJ2-7; TRBD2 matches 14 bases. The CDR3 sequence is 16 residues long. Germline CDR1 SGHRS, CDR2 YFSETQ. V trimming: 3 bases; J trimming: 1 base; junction bases outside the gene matches: 3.

This sequence joins TRBV5-4 and TRBJ2-1; 12 nucleotides align to TRBD2. The V segment lost 4 bases and the J segment 4 bases; nucleotides outside the gene matches: 6. The CDR3 is made up of 16 amino acids. Germline assignment: CDR1 SGHNT and CDR2 YYREEE (reference sequence). The CDR3 region is CASSPMTSGGYNEQFF. The CDR3 coding sequence is TGTGCCAGCAGCCCGATGACTAGCGGGGGTTACAATGAGCAGTTCTTC.

The rearrangement uses TRBV7-8 and TRBJ2-3; 14 positions match TRBD2. Germline V gives CDR1 SGHVS, CDR2 FQNEAQ. The CDR3 has 17 amino acids. J lost 2 bases, V lost 5 bases, and 6 bases had no gene match. In DNA, the CDR3 is TGTGCCAGCAGCCCGGGACTAGCGGGGGAGATCACAGATACGCAGTATTTT. This translates into CASSPGLAGEITDTQYF.

V is TRBV7-9 and J is TRBJ1-2; D is undetermined. CDR1 and CDR2 from the germline V gene are SEHNR and FQNEAQ (reference sequence). V was cut by 4 bases and J by 4 bases, with 10 bases left in between. This CDR3 has 13 amino acids. In DNA, the CDR3 is TGTGCCAGCAGCTCTGGACTCAGCTATGGCTACACCTTC. Translated, it gives CASSSGLSYGYTF.

The chain employs TRBV6-5 and TRBJ2-2; TRBD1 matches 9 bases. CDR1 is MNHEY and CDR2 is SVGAGI in the germline V gene. V lost 5 bases to trimming and J lost 4 bases; unmatched junction nucleotides: 5. The CDR3 is 15 amino acids. As DNA, the CDR3 is TGTGCCAGCAGTCCGGACAGGGGTGGCACCGGGGAGCTGTTTTTT. Its translation is CASSPDRGGTGELFF.

The chain combines TRBV19 with TRBJ1-1; D not certain. This CDR3 contains 13 residues. Germline V gives CDR1 LNHDA, CDR2 SQIVND (reference sequence). Trimming removed 1 base at V and 8 bases at J, with 11 bases between. CDR3 DNA: TGTGCCAGTAGTATAGCGACGGGTAGGGAAGCTTTCTTT. Translation: CASSIATGREAFF.

The chain employs TRBV7-2 and TRBJ2-1, with 7 bases lining up with TRBD1. The V gene's germline CDR1 is SGHTA and CDR2 FQGNSA. V trimming: 5 bases; J trimming: 3 bases; junction bases outside the gene matches: 4. CDR3 length: 14 amino acids. CDR3 in amino acids: CASSDRALYNEQFF. The DNA of the CDR3 is TGTGCCAGCAGCGACAGGGCCCTCTACAATGAGCAGTTCTTC.

The CDR3 DNA follows: TGTGCCAGCAGCCGGGGGGAATCACCCCTCCACTTT. This translates into CASSRGESPLHF. The V call is TRBV3-1 (or the pseudogene TRBV3-2), the J call TRBJ1-6, with D perhaps TRBD1 (5 bases). Germline V lookup: CDR1 LGHDT, CDR2 YNNKEL (reference sequence). The CDR3 runs 12 residues. Trimming pared 4 bases from V and 10 bases from J, leaving 8 bases between.

This chain connects TRBV30 to TRBJ2-1; TRBD2 is a possible D gene (5 bases). This CDR3 contains 17 residues. Trimming cost V 3 bases and J 0 bases, with 18 bases left between them. Per germline, CDR1 GTSNPN and CDR2 SVGIG (reference sequence). The CDR3 loop reads CAWRGGSSPLSYNEQFF. CDR3 nucleotide sequence: TGTGCCTGGAGGGGCGGGTCCTCTCCCCTCTCCTACAATGAGCAGTTCTTC.

The CDR3 DNA reads TGTGCCAGCAGAAACCCGGGACTGTCGGCACCAACCTACGAGCAGTACTTC. Protein sequence: CASRNPGLSAPTYEQYF. The genes are TRBV28 and TRBJ2-7, with TRBD2 as a possible D gene (6 bases). Deletions cut 6 bases from V and 2 bases from J, with 23 bases between. In germline, CDR1 is MDHEN, CDR2 SYDVKM. The CDR3 loop spans 17 amino acids. Variable domain in full (rest from reference TRBV28 and TRBJ2-7): DVKVTQSSRYLVKRTGEKVFLECVQDMDHENMFWYRQDPGLGLRLIYFSYDVKMKEKGDIPEGYSVSREKKERFSLILESASTNQTSMYLCASRNPGLSAPTYEQYFGPGTRLTVT.

The rearrangement links TRBV4-1 to TRBJ1-1; 8 bases are shared with TRBD1. The germline V gene has CDR1 MGHRA and CDR2 YSYEKL. With V trimmed by 2 bases and J by 4 bases, 9 bases remained unmatched. This CDR3 region has 16 residues. In DNA form, the CDR3 reads TGCGCCAGCAGCCAACCGCGGACAGGGAGATTCACTGAAGCTTTCTTT. Amino acids: CASSQPRTGRFTEAFF.

This clone was seen just once. The V and J genes are TRBV28 and TRBJ1-3; possible D gene TRBD1, 6 bases. Between the trimmed V and J ends, which lost 2 bases and 0 bases, there was a span of 11 bases. The CDR3 runs 16 residues. Per the germline V gene, CDR1 is MDHEN and CDR2 is SYDVKM. This CDR3 reads CASSLAGTPSGNTIYF. The CDR3 DNA sequence: TGTGCCAGCAGTTTAGCCGGGACACCCTCTGGAAACACCATATATTTT.

The genes are TRBV13 and TRBJ2-7, with TRBD2 matching 9 bases. V shed 5 bases, J shed 2 bases, and the junction held 10 bases outside the gene matches. Germline lookup yields CDR1 PRHDT and CDR2 FYEKMQ (reference sequence). The CDR3 is 16 amino acids. The CDR3 sequence is CASSPLPRGGAYEQYF. CDR3 bases: TGTGCCAGCAGCCCCCTCCCTCGCGGGGGGGCCTACGAGCAGTACTTC.

This chain links TRBV5-8 with TRBJ2-2; 7 bases line up with TRBD1. The V and J ends lost 5 bases and 5 bases, in that order; junction bases with no gene match: 9. The germline gives CDR1 SGHTS, CDR2 YDEGEE. The CDR3 spans 15 residues. CDR3 in amino acids: CASSLNRGWTGELFF. The CDR3, as DNA: TGTGCCAGCAGTTTGAACAGGGGATGGACCGGGGAGCTGTTTTTT.

The chain carries TRBV7-2 and TRBJ1-1; 8 nucleotides match TRBD1. This CDR3 is 14 amino acids long. V was pared by 2 bases and J by 5 bases, with 4 bases of the junction left unmatched. CDR1 SGHTA and CDR2 FQGNSA come from the germline V gene. CDR3 nucleotide sequence: TGTGCCAGCAGCTTACAGGGGGCGAGGACTGAAGCTTTCTTT. The encoded protein is CASSLQGARTEAFF.

The genes are TRBV6-5 and TRBJ1-3, with a tentative D call TRBD1 (5 bases). Between the trimmed V and J ends, which lost 6 bases and 3 bases, there was a span of 15 bases. In germline, CDR1 is MNHEY, CDR2 SVGAGI. CDR3 length: 15 amino acids. CDR3 in amino acids: CASRDTGGIGNTIYF. CDR3 DNA sequence: TGTGCCAGCAGGGATACGGGGGGGATTGGAAACACCATATATTTT.